What follows is one T cell receptor (beta chain) and its context. Germline loops: CDR1 SGDLS, CDR2 YYNGEE. V lost 0 bases, J lost 7 bases, and 10 bases stayed unmatched. This CDR3 is built from 16 residues. The method was immunoSEQ multiplex PCR; TCRdb's version includes in-frame clones alone and lacks a portion of them. Here the sample spans about 210,000 clones, about nine tenths being singletons. This record comes from a study of blood T cell repertoires in COVID-19. The overall study: Recovered status in Cohort 3 required two negative PCRs, clearance, or symptom resolution. Sources were T cells, B-cell-depleted T cells, or PBMCs; the material itself was cDNA or gDNA.

The chain employs TRBV9 and TRBJ2-1; 7 bases fit TRBD2. The specimen was PBMCs or T cells enriched from blood (not recorded which). The receptor's source is a man younger than 45 in a cohort exposed to, infected with or recovered from COVID-19 (not recorded which). The DNA of the CDR3 is TGTGCCAGCAGCGTAGAGAGCGGGACGGAGCCAAATGAGCAGTTCTTC. Its translation is CASSVESGTEPNEQFF.